These 16 T cell receptor beta chains came from one sample sequenced in a study of T cells in Graves' hyperthyroidism and ophthalmopathy. There were TCR beta CDR3 regions amplified from RNA transcripts. RT-PCR in the first round (using the HTBI primer set) targeted the TCR CDR3. TCRdb recomputed calls from the multiplex PCR reads with MiXCR, one row per CDR3 protein. The sample has 700,000 or so distinct CDR3 sequences, more than 14% seen once. Input material: blood. These receptors all stem from a woman in her fifties or sixties with Graves' ophthalmopathy.

The sample holds a few counts of this clonotype. Written as DNA, the CDR3 is TGCAGTGCTAGTGTGGACAACTCTGGAAACACCATATATTTT. Its protein product is CSASVDNSGNTIYF. The V gene is TRBV20-1, the J gene TRBJ1-3; a possible D gene is TRBD1 (5 bases). Per the germline V gene, CDR1 is DFQATT and CDR2 is SNEGSKA (reference sequence). Trimming removed 3 bases at V and 0 bases at J, with 9 bases between. The CDR3 runs to 14 residues.

This sequence joins TRBV20-1 and TRBJ1-5; TRBD1 matches 12 bases. Per germline, CDR1 DFQATT and CDR2 SNEGSKA (reference sequence). CDR3 size: 17 residues. J lost 0 bases, V lost 5 bases, and 8 bases had no gene match. The DNA of the CDR3 is TGCAGTGCTGGGGGACAGGGGGCTTCCGATAGCAATCAGCCCCAGCATTTT. This translates into CSAGGQGASDSNQPQHF.

In its sample, this clonotype was seen a few times. The CDR3 DNA reads as TGCGCCAGCAGCCAAGGTAGGGGCGGGAGGGCCCACAATGAGCAGTTCTTC. As protein: CASSQGRGGRAHNEQFF. This rearrangement joins TRBV4-1 to TRBJ2-1, with TRBD2 identical over 9 bases. Trimming cost V 1 base and J 5 bases; bases outside gene matches: 9. Germline V gives CDR1 MGHRA, CDR2 YSYEKL. CDR3 length: 17 residues.

This clonotype showed up many times. The CDR3 loop is CASSFGGRASYYEQYF. The CDR3 nucleotides read TGTGCCAGCAGCTTCGGCGGGAGGGCCTCTTACTACGAGCAGTACTTC. The chain uses TRBV7-2 and TRBJ2-7; 9 bases are a match to TRBD2. Per germline, CDR1 SGHTA and CDR2 FQGNSA. The CDR3 covers 16 residues. The ends lost 3 bases at V and 3 bases at J; junction bases unmatched: 9.

This clonotype was seen a handful of times. The chain carries TRBV20-1 and TRBJ1-5; D is ambiguous. Looked up from germline, CDR1 is DFQATT and CDR2 is SNEGSKA (reference sequence). The CDR3 has 14 amino acids. Trimming took 5 bases from V and 5 from J, leaving 16 bases between them. CDR3 in amino acids: CSAGRGGWDQPQHF. CDR3 DNA sequence: TGCAGTGCTGGCCGGGGAGGCTGGGATCAGCCCCAGCATTTT.

The V call is TRBV6-1, the J call TRBJ1-4; 7 nucleotides line up with TRBD1. There are 16 residues in the CDR3. Germline lookup yields CDR1 MNHNS and CDR2 SASEGT. The junction had 10 bases not matched to a gene; V was cut back by 4 bases and J by 5 bases. Here the CDR3 DNA reads TGTGCCAGCAGTGCTCAGACCCGGACAGGAAATGAAAAACTGTTTTTT. It translates to CASSAQTRTGNEKLFF.

This clonotype was seen many times. The chain is built from TRBV5-1 and TRBJ2-7; TRBD1 is a possible D gene (6 bases). The V end was cut by 4 bases, the J end by 4 bases, with 21 bases between. The CDR3 length is 16 residues. Germline V gene data show CDR1 as SGHRS and CDR2 as YFSETQ. The CDR3 DNA reads as TGCGCCAGCAGCACCGGGACACCTAGTGAGGGATACGAGCAGTACTTC. Encoded protein: CASSTGTPSEGYEQYF.

In its sample, this clonotype was seen a few times. V gene TRBV30 combines with J gene TRBJ1-3; D not certain. Germline values: CDR1 GTSNPN, CDR2 SVGIG (reference sequence). V gave up 6 bases and J gave up 1 base, with 7 bases separating them. The CDR3 runs 12 residues. CDR3 amino acids: CACRRSGNTIYF. CDR3 DNA sequence: TGTGCCTGTAGGAGGTCTGGAAACACCATATATTTT. The full variable domain, in which reference TRBV30 and TRBJ1-3 provide the parts outside the CDR3, is SQTIHQWPATLVQPVGSPLSLECTVEGTSNPNLYWYRQAAGRGLQLLFYSVGIGQISSEVPQNLSASRPQDRQFILSSKKLLLSDSGFYLCACRRSGNTIYFGEGSWLTVV.

This clonotype was detected many times. V and J are TRBV28 and TRBJ2-7, with D tentatively TRBD2 (6 bases). Per the germline V gene, CDR1 is MDHEN and CDR2 is SYDVKM. CDR3 length equals 14 residues. Between the trimmed V and J ends, which lost 9 bases and 5 bases, there was a span of 20 bases. The CDR3 region is CASIRLLSGDEQYF. DNA for the CDR3: TGTGCCAGTATTCGGTTACTATCGGGGGACGAGCAGTACTTC.

This clonotype was seen a handful of times. The chain couples TRBV20-1 to TRBJ2-7, with 7 bases fitting TRBD1. The CDR3 consists of 13 residues. Germline V gene data show CDR1 as DFQATT and CDR2 as SNEGSKA (reference sequence). Trimming cost V 5 bases and J 2 bases; bases outside gene matches: 6. The CDR3 DNA sequence: TGCAGTGCTCCAAGGACAGGAACCTACGAGCAGTACTTC. It yields the protein CSAPRTGTYEQYF.

The gene calls are TRBV7-2 and TRBJ1-4; 12 bases match TRBD1. This CDR3 has 16 amino acids. The junction had 3 bases not matched to a gene; V was cut back by 0 bases and J by 7 bases. Germline V gene lookup returns CDR1 SGHTA and CDR2 FQGNSA. DNA for the CDR3: TGTGCCAGCAGCTTAGCCCGGGACAGGGGGCGTGAAAAACTGTTTTTT. As protein: CASSLARDRGREKLFF.

This clonotype was counted only a few times. The chain couples TRBV29-1 to TRBJ2-1; no clear D gene. V lost 4 bases to trimming and J lost 4 bases, with 11 bases between them. CDR1 is SQVTM, CDR2 ANQGSEA, per germline. This CDR3 spans 13 amino acids. Written as DNA, the CDR3 is TGCAGCGTTGCCCGCTCTTTATACAATGAGCAGTTCTTC. Its protein product is CSVARSLYNEQFF.

This chain uses TRBV9 with TRBJ1-2; tentatively, D is TRBD1 (6 bases). Germline V lookup: CDR1 SGDLS, CDR2 YYNGEE. Trimming stripped 3 bases from V and 8 bases from J, with 23 bases between. The CDR3 is 16 amino acids. The CDR3 reads CASSGAGGAFYGGYTF. CDR3 nucleotide sequence: TGTGCCAGCAGCGGCGCGGGGGGCGCGTTTTATGGAGGCTACACCTTC. The variable domain in full, with the rest retrieved from reference TRBV9 and TRBJ1-2, is DSGVTQTPKHLITATGQRVTLRCSPRSGDLSVYWYQQSLDQGLQFLIQYYNGEERAKGNILERFSAQQFPDLHSELNLSSLELGDSALYFCASSGAGGAFYGGYTFGSGTRLTVV.

The V gene is TRBV5-4, the J gene TRBJ2-7, with TRBD1 identical over 7 bases. V shed 3 bases and J 7 bases; nucleotides not matched to a gene: 7. Germline V CDR1 and CDR2: SGHNT, YYREEE (reference sequence). The CDR3 contains 13 residues. The CDR3 DNA is TGTGCCAGCAGCTCCCCGACAGGGAGTGAGCAGTACTTC. Its translation: CASSSPTGSEQYF.

The V gene is TRBV5-6, the J gene TRBJ2-7; TRBD2 matches at 13 bases. The germline gives CDR1 SGHDT, CDR2 YYEEEE. The CDR3 sequence is 16 residues long. With V trimmed by 3 bases and J by 2 bases, 5 bases remained unmatched. The CDR3 loop reads CASSSGLAGVPYEQYF. As DNA, the CDR3 is TGTGCCAGCAGCTCCGGACTAGCGGGAGTCCCCTACGAGCAGTACTTC. Based on the CDR3 plus reference TRBV5-6 and TRBJ2-7, the full variable domain is DAGVTQSPTHLIKTRGQQVTLRCSPKSGHDTVSWYQQALGQGPQFIFQYYEEEERQRGNFPDRFSGHQFPNYSSELNVNALLLGDSALYLCASSSGLAGVPYEQYFGPGTRLTVT.

The sample holds a few counts of this clonotype. The chain employs TRBV28 and TRBJ1-1; D is unclear. The CDR3 runs to 14 residues. V lost 6 bases and J 0 bases, leaving 11 bases between the germline ends. The germline V gene has CDR1 MDHEN and CDR2 SYDVKM. CDR3 in DNA: TGTGCCAGCAGAAACCAAGTATTGAACACTGAAGCTTTCTTT. Translated, it gives CASRNQVLNTEAFF.